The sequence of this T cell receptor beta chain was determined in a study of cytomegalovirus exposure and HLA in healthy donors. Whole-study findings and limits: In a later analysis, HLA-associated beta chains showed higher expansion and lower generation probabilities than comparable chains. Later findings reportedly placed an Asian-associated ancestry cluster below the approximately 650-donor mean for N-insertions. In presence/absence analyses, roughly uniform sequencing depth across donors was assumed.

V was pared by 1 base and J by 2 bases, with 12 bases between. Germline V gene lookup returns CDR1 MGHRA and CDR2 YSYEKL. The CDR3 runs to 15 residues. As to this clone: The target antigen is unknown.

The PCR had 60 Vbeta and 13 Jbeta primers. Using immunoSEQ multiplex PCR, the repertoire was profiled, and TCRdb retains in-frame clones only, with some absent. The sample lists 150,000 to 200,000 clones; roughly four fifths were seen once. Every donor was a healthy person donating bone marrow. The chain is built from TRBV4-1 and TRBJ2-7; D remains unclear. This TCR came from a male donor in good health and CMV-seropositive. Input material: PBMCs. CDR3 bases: TGCGCCAGCAGCCAAGGTCCCTCTAGTCCCTACGAGCAGTACTTC. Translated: CASSQGPSSPYEQYF.